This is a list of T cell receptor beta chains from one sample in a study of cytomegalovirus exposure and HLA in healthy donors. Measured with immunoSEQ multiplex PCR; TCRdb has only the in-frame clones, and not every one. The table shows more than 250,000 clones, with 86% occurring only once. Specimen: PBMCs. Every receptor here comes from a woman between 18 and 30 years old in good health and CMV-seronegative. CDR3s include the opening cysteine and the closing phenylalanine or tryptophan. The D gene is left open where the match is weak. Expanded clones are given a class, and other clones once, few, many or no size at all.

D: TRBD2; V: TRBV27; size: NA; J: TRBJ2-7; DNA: TGTGCCAGCAAAGGGTTCCAGCGGGAGGAAGGGGGACCCTACGAGCAGTACTTC; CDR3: CASKGFQREEGGPYEQYF
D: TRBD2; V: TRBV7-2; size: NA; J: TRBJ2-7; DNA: TGTGCCAGCAGCTCACTCGGGAGGGACTACGAGCAGTACTTC; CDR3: CASSSLGRDYEQYF
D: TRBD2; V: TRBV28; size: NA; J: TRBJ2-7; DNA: TGTGCCAGCAGTTTGTCCCTGCGGGAGGACACTTACGAGCAGTACTTC; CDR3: CASSLSLREDTYEQYF
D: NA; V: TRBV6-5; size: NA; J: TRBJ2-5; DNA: TGTGCCAGCAGTTACTCCTACGGGGTCGGGGAGACCCAGTACTTC; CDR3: CASSYSYGVGETQYF
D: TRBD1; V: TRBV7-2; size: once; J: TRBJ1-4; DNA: TGTGCCAGCAGCTTAGCACCCGGGACAGCACCCTTAAATGAAAAACTGTTTTTT; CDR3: CASSLAPGTAPLNEKLFF
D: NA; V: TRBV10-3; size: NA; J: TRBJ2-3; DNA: TGTGCCATCAGTGGACCCGGGATCCCAGATACGCAGTATTTT; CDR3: CAISGPGIPDTQYF
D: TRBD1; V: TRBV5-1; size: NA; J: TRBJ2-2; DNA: TGCGCCAGCAGCTATGGACAGGGGAACACCGGGGAGCTGTTTTTT; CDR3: CASSYGQGNTGELFF
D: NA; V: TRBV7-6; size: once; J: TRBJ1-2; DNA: TGTGCCAGCAGCGTAGGGGCAAGTAACTATGGCTACACCTTC; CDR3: CASSVGASNYGYTF
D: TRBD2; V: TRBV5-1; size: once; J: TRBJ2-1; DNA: TGCGCCAGCAGAATACAGACTAGCGGTTCCAATGAGCAGTTCTTC; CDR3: CASRIQTSGSNEQFF
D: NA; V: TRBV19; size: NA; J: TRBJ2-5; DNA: TGTGCCAGTAGTATAGAACAGCAAGAGACCCAGTACTTC; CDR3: CASSIEQQETQYF
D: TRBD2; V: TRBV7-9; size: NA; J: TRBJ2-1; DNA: TGTGCCAGCAGCTTAGCTGTAGCGGGAGGGCGGGGTGAGCAGTTCTTC; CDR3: CASSLAVAGGRGEQFF
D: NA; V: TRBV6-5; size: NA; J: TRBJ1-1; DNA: TGTGCCAGCAGTTCTTCCGGGACACCCGGAGCTTTCTTT; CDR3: CASSSSGTPGAFF
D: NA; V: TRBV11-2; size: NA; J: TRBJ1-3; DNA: TGTGCCAGCAGCTTAAGTACCGGGGGAATCGGAAACACCATATATTTT; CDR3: CASSLSTGGIGNTIYF
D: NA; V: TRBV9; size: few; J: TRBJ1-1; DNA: TGTGCCAGCAGCGTAGGAGGCAGCGGGAACACTGAAGCTTTCTTT; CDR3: CASSVGGSGNTEAFF
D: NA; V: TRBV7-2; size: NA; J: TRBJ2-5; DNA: TGTGCCAGCAGCCCCTGGGGGGAAGAGACCCAGTACTTC; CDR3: CASSPWGEETQYF
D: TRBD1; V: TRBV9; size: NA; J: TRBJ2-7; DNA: TGTGCCAGCAGCGCCGGGGACAGGACCTACGAGCAGTACTTC; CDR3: CASSAGDRTYEQYF
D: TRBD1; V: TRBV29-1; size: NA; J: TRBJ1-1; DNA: TGCAGCGTTGGCTACAGGGGGAACACTGAAGCTTTCTTT; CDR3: CSVGYRGNTEAFF
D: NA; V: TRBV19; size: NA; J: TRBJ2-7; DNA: TGTGCCAGTAGTATATCGGCAGGGGGGTACGAGCAGTACTTC; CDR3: CASSISAGGYEQYF
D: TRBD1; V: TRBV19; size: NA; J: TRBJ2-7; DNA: TGTGCCAGTAAGGACAGGGGGCTGGAGCAGTACTTC; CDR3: CASKDRGLEQYF
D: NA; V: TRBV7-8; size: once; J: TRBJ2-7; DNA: TGTGCCAGCAGCTTAGGTGGGGGGTACGAGCAGTACTTC; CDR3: CASSLGGGYEQYF
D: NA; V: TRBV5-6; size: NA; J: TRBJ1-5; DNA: TGTGCCAGCAGCCCCGGGATCTTCGGAGGCCAGCCCCAGCATTTT; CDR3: CASSPGIFGGQPQHF
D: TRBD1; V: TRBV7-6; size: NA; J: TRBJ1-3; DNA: TGTGCCAGCAGCTTGTCGGGACAGGGGGCTGGAAACACCATATATTTT; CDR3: CASSLSGQGAGNTIYF
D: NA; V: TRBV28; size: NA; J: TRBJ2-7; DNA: TGTGCCAGCAGCCCAGATGTCTACGAGCAGTACTTC; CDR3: CASSPDVYEQYF
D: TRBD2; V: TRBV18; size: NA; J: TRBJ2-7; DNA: TGTGCCAGCTCACCACGGTCTAGCGGGGTCTCCTACGAGCAGTACTTC; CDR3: CASSPRSSGVSYEQYF
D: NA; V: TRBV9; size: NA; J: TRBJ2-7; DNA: TGTGCCAGCAGCGTAGATATAGGGGAAGTCGGGGAGCAGTACTTC; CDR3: CASSVDIGEVGEQYF
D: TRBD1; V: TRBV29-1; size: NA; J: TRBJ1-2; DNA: TGCAGCGGCCGGGACAGGGGAGCTAACTATGGCTACACCTTC; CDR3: CSGRDRGANYGYTF